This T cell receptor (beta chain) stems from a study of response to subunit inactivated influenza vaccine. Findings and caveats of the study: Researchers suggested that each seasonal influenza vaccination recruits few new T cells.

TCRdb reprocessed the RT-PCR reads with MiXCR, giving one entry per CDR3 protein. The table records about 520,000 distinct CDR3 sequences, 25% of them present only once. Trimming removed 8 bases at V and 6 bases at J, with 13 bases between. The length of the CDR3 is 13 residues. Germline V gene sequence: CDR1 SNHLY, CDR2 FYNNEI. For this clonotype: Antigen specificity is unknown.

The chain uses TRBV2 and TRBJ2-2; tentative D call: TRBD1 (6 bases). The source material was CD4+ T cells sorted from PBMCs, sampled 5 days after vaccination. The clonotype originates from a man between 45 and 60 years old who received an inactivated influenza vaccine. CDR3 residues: CASWPTGSGELFF. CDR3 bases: TGTGCCAGCTGGCCTACAGGGTCCGGGGAGCTGTTTTTT.